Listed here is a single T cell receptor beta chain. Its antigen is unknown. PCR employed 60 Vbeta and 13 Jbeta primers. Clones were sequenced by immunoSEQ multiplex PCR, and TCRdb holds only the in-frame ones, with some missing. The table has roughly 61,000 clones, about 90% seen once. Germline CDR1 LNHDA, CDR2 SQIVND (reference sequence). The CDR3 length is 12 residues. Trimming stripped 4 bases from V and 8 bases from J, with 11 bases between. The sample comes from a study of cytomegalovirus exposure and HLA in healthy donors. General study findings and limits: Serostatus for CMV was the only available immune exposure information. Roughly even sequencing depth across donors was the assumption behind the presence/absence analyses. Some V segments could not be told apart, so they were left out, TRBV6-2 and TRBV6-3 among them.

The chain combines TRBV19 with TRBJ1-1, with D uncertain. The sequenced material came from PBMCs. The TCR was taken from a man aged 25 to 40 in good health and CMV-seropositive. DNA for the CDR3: TGTGCCAGTAGTACCCGGACGGGAGAAGCTTTCTTT. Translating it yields CASSTRTGEAFF.